This T cell receptor (beta chain) originates from a study of T cells in Graves' hyperthyroidism and ophthalmopathy (dated by TCRdb to 2018 to 2020). A note on the overall study: Peripheral blood was sampled at the time of initial diagnosis, prior to any treatment. TCR V-J signatures able to tell the groups apart were searched for in a discovery cohort of about a hundred patients, of whom more than 40 had Graves' ophthalmopathy and under 65 had stable Graves' hyperthyroidism. An independent validation cohort of around 19 hyperthyroidism patients and approximately 17 patients who later progressed to ophthalmopathy tested prospective prediction of ophthalmopathy. For training and testing, the 100 patients in the discovery cohort were randomly divided in a 7:3 ratio. In more than 5 Graves' hyperthyroidism patients, the study also compared T-cell repertoires from thyroid tissue with T-cell repertoires from blood. Once sampling was done, hyperthyroidism patients were given methimazole at a starting dose of 30 mg daily, whereas ophthalmopathy patients were given high-dose intravenous methylprednisolone. The paper reports TCR Vbeta CDR3 sequencing of 130 to 150 peripheral blood samples: 40 to 45 ophthalmopathy, under 85 hyperthyroidism and around 17 progressor patients.

V lost 4 bases and J lost 0 bases, and the count of bases not matched to a germline gene is 5. The CDR3 covers 16 residues, taking in both the cysteine and the phenylalanine. Just CDR3 DNA is preserved here, 48 bases in frame from base 1. The CDR1 and CDR2 encoded by the germline V gene (reference sequence) are LGHDT and YNNKEL. What the authors observed across the whole study: In validation, progression to ophthalmopathy was predicted by the model with 55% to 71% sensitivity and under 85% specificity, a median of approximately 6.5 months before onset. No statistical method was used to fix the sample size in advance, and group allocation was not hidden from the investigators. Most expanded thyroid clonotypes (frequency above 0.001) were also found in blood, which suggests that blood repertoires may mirror thyroid immune responses. In cross-validation, a model built on a 13 V-J signature told ophthalmopathy apart from stable hyperthyroidism with approximately 90% sensitivity and roughly 82% specificity, and in testing the same model reached 80%/75%.

TCR beta CDR3 regions were amplified from RNA transcripts. For the first round of RT-PCR on the TCR CDR3, the HTBI primer set was used together with the Qiagen OneStep RT-PCR kit. Libraries were constructed in a second round of multiplex PCR, after which size selection and purification were carried out. Libraries were sequenced paired-end with 100 bp reads on an Illumina HiSeq2000. Per the original workflow: Raw data were processed with SOAPnuke, discarding reads with adapters, uncalled bases, mean Phred below 15, or no exact constant-primer or identifier match. High-quality paired reads were merged with COPE v1.2.5, and unique nucleotide sequences were defined as clonotypes. MiTCR v1.1 was used to align the clonotypes against IMGT TRBV, TRBD and TRBJ reference segments. Analysis was restricted to V-J combinations with a frequency above 0.0001, which covered roughly 99% of repertoires. The TCS score was defined as F50 (clonal expansion) divided by E x V (chaos), with BLOSUM62-based TCRdist calculated between CDR3 peptides within each V-J. Welch's t-statistics and random forest reduced fewer than 600 V-J features to some 14, which were used in a naive Bayes classifier (R e1071). The public reads were reprocessed in TCRdb via fastp at Q25 and MiXCR, keeping in-frame beta chains. Each CDR3 protein appears once, grouped with its most common genes and DNA. Here the V and J calls rest on TCRdb's processing, not on the authors' analysis. In all, the sample holds over 250,000 distinct CDR3 sequences, and more than 15% of those were seen once. The top ten clonotypes cover around 55% of the sample.

Ophthalmopathy patients had moderately to severely active disease, with a Clinical Activity Score of 3 or more, a NOSPECS grade of 4 or more, and a disease duration of less than 3 months. Exclusion was applied to patients with uncontrolled infections, other autoimmune diseases, pregnancy or lactation. Clinical symptoms, serum thyroxine and TRAb, thyroid ultrasound, and orbital computed tomography formed the basis for the diagnoses. PBMCs were separated from approximately 10 ml of fresh peripheral blood using Ficoll-Paque density gradient centrifugation. Total RNA was extracted using Trizol reagent, and RNA quality was assessed on an Agilent 2100 Bioanalyzer. This clonotype was seen many times. Which antigen it targets is not known. No base quality values were provided; no much bigger clone lies one nucleotide off.

This receptor was taken from an older woman with Graves' ophthalmopathy. In this chain, TRBV3-1 is recombined with TRBJ1-1; TRBD1 lines up with 10 middle nucleotides. Sequencing input: blood. Here is the DNA: TGTGCCAGCAGCCGACAGGGGGCTATTATGAACACTGAAGCTTTCTTT. Its translation is CASSRQGAIMNTEAFF.